Listed below are T cell receptor beta chains from one sample, sequenced in a study of cytomegalovirus exposure and HLA in healthy donors. Assay: immunoSEQ multiplex PCR; the TCRdb copy retains only in-frame clones and omits some. Of approximately 150,000 clones listed, just under 80% are singletons. The sequenced sample was PBMCs. The receptors here all came from a man aged 25-45 years in good health and CMV-seronegative. The CDR3 runs from the conserved cysteine through the conserved F or W. D genes are given only for firm matches. Only some rows state a clone size, as once, few, many or a class for expanded clones.

j_gene: TRBJ1-5; len: 13; v_gene: TRBV7-3; d_gene: NA; abundance: NA; CDR3nt: TGTGCCAGCAGTCTAGACGGTCTTCAGCCCCAGCATTTT; CDR3aa: CASSLDGLQPQHF
j_gene: TRBJ1-1; len: 13; v_gene: TRBV30; d_gene: NA; abundance: NA; CDR3nt: TGTGCCTGGGCAGGGGTCCGGAACACTGAAGCTTTCTTT; CDR3aa: CAWAGVRNTEAFF
j_gene: TRBJ2-5; len: 17; v_gene: TRBV7-2; d_gene: TRBD2; abundance: NA; CDR3nt: TGTGCCAGCAGCTTAGCGACGCTAGCGGGGGGGCAAGAGACCCAGTACTTC; CDR3aa: CASSLATLAGGQETQYF
j_gene: TRBJ2-7; len: 13; v_gene: TRBV11-1; d_gene: NA; abundance: NA; CDR3nt: TGTGCCAGCAGCTTAGGAGGGACCTACGAGCAGTACTTC; CDR3aa: CASSLGGTYEQYF
j_gene: TRBJ2-3; len: 17; v_gene: TRBV4-3; d_gene: NA; abundance: few; CDR3nt: TGCGCCAGCAGCCAAGCTGGACTAACGGGTGCCACAGATACGCAGTATTTT; CDR3aa: CASSQAGLTGATDTQYF
j_gene: TRBJ1-3; len: 15; v_gene: TRBV9; d_gene: NA; abundance: NA; CDR3nt: TGTGCCAGCAGCGTAGGCGACTTCTCTGGAAACACCATATATTTT; CDR3aa: CASSVGDFSGNTIYF
j_gene: TRBJ1-1; len: 14; v_gene: TRBV5-4; d_gene: TRBD1; abundance: NA; CDR3nt: TGTGCCAGCAGCCCTGGACAGGGGAACACTGAAGCTTTCTTT; CDR3aa: CASSPGQGNTEAFF
j_gene: TRBJ2-4; len: 17; v_gene: TRBV5-1; d_gene: NA; abundance: NA; CDR3nt: TGCGCCAGCAGCTTGGTGGAAAACAGATTAGCCAAAAACATTCAGTACTTC; CDR3aa: CASSLVENRLAKNIQYF
j_gene: TRBJ1-5; len: 13; v_gene: TRBV7-9; d_gene: NA; abundance: NA; CDR3nt: TGTTCCAGCAGCTTAGGCGCCAATCAGCCCCAGCATTTT; CDR3aa: CSSSLGANQPQHF
j_gene: TRBJ2-1; len: 16; v_gene: TRBV19; d_gene: NA; abundance: NA; CDR3nt: TGTGCCAGTAGTGGCACAGGGTCATTGGACTACAATGAGCAGTTCTTC; CDR3aa: CASSGTGSLDYNEQFF
j_gene: TRBJ2-2; len: 14; v_gene: TRBV7-9; d_gene: NA; abundance: NA; CDR3nt: TGTGCCAGCAGCTTAACTTTTAGCACCGGGGAGCTGTTTTTT; CDR3aa: CASSLTFSTGELFF
j_gene: TRBJ2-6; len: 14; v_gene: TRBV4-3; d_gene: NA; abundance: NA; CDR3nt: TGCGCCAGCAGCGGAGGGGTTGGGGCCAACGTCCTGACTTTC; CDR3aa: CASSGGVGANVLTF
j_gene: TRBJ1-2; len: 16; v_gene: TRBV18; d_gene: NA; abundance: NA; CDR3nt: TGTGCCAGCTCACCAATTCAAGGGGTGGTAGACTATGGCTACACCTTC; CDR3aa: CASSPIQGVVDYGYTF
j_gene: TRBJ2-7; len: 16; v_gene: TRBV6-5; d_gene: NA; abundance: once; CDR3nt: TGTGCCAGCAGTTACTCGGGACTTACCGCATCCTACGAGCAGTACTTC; CDR3aa: CASSYSGLTASYEQYF
j_gene: TRBJ1-6; len: 15; v_gene: TRBV4-3; d_gene: NA; abundance: NA; CDR3nt: TGCGCCAGCAGCCAAGTACAGGGTGGTAATTCACCCCTCCACTTT; CDR3aa: CASSQVQGGNSPLHF
j_gene: TRBJ1-1; len: 13; v_gene: TRBV30; d_gene: NA; abundance: NA; CDR3nt: TGTGCCTGGGACAGAGCCCCCCGTGATGAAGCTTTCTTT; CDR3aa: CAWDRAPRDEAFF
j_gene: TRBJ2-3; len: 15; v_gene: TRBV28; d_gene: TRBD2; abundance: NA; CDR3nt: TGTGCCAGCAATTCGGGACTAGTAGGGAGGGATACGCAGTATTTT; CDR3aa: CASNSGLVGRDTQYF
j_gene: TRBJ2-4; len: 13; v_gene: TRBV19; d_gene: NA; abundance: NA; CDR3nt: TGTGCCAGTAGTATCACAGGGAATTCCATTCAGTACTTC; CDR3aa: CASSITGNSIQYF
j_gene: TRBJ2-7; len: 12; v_gene: TRBV7-2; d_gene: NA; abundance: NA; CDR3nt: TGTGCCAGCAGCTTTTACTCGACAGAGCAGTACTTC; CDR3aa: CASSFYSTEQYF
j_gene: TRBJ1-1; len: 14; v_gene: TRBV6-5; d_gene: TRBD1; abundance: NA; CDR3nt: TGTGCCAGCAGTCAACAGGGGGCAGACACTGAAGCTTTCTTT; CDR3aa: CASSQQGADTEAFF
j_gene: TRBJ1-5; len: 16; v_gene: TRBV21-1; d_gene: NA; abundance: NA; CDR3nt: TGTGCCAGCAGCAACTATGGGACAGGGGACAATCAGCCCCAGCATTTT; CDR3aa: CASSNYGTGDNQPQHF
j_gene: TRBJ2-5; len: 15; v_gene: TRBV5-1; d_gene: TRBD1; abundance: NA; CDR3nt: TGCGCCAGCAGCAGGACCGGGACAGAAGAAGAGACCCAGTACTTC; CDR3aa: CASSRTGTEEETQYF
j_gene: TRBJ1-4; len: 14; v_gene: TRBV30; d_gene: NA; abundance: NA; CDR3nt: TGTGCCTGGAGGCATCCAGGAAATCGTGAAAAACTGTTTTTT; CDR3aa: CAWRHPGNREKLFF
j_gene: TRBJ2-5; len: 16; v_gene: TRBV7-2; d_gene: TRBD2; abundance: NA; CDR3nt: TGTGCCAGCAGCCAAGGACTAGCGGGAGGCGGAGAGACCCAGTACTTC; CDR3aa: CASSQGLAGGGETQYF
j_gene: TRBJ2-4; len: 14; v_gene: TRBV2; d_gene: NA; abundance: NA; CDR3nt: TGTGCCAGCAGTGATTTGATAGCAGGGGACATTCAGTACTTC; CDR3aa: CASSDLIAGDIQYF
j_gene: TRBJ1-5; len: 16; v_gene: TRBV30; d_gene: TRBD1; abundance: NA; CDR3nt: TGTGCCTGGAGTGAAGGGACAGGGTTGGGTATTCAGCCCCAGCATTTT; CDR3aa: CAWSEGTGLGIQPQHF
j_gene: TRBJ2-7; len: 11; v_gene: TRBV28; d_gene: NA; abundance: NA; CDR3nt: TGTGCCAGCAGTTCCGGCTACGAGCAGTACTTC; CDR3aa: CASSSGYEQYF
j_gene: TRBJ2-5; len: 14; v_gene: TRBV11-3; d_gene: NA; abundance: once; CDR3nt: TGTGCCAGCAGCTTAGCCGGGGGCGGGGGGACCCAGTACTTC; CDR3aa: CASSLAGGGGTQYF
j_gene: TRBJ2-3; len: 15; v_gene: TRBV7-3; d_gene: TRBD1; abundance: NA; CDR3nt: TGTGCCAGCAGCTTAACCCCCAGGGGGACAGATACGCAGTATTTT; CDR3aa: CASSLTPRGTDTQYF
j_gene: TRBJ1-2; len: 15; v_gene: TRBV5-1; d_gene: TRBD1; abundance: NA; CDR3nt: TGCGCCAGCAGCTTGGCCCGACAGGGGGCGAGAGGCTACACCTTC; CDR3aa: CASSLARQGARGYTF
j_gene: TRBJ2-3; len: 13; v_gene: TRBV19; d_gene: TRBD2; abundance: few; CDR3nt: TGTGCCAGTAGTACCGGACTAGCAGATACGCAGTATTTT; CDR3aa: CASSTGLADTQYF
j_gene: TRBJ2-7; len: 15; v_gene: TRBV7-2; d_gene: TRBD2; abundance: NA; CDR3nt: TGTGCCAGCAGCCCCTCCGGCGGGGGGGCTTACGAGCAGTACTTC; CDR3aa: CASSPSGGGAYEQYF
j_gene: TRBJ2-5; len: 15; v_gene: TRBV10-3; d_gene: TRBD1; abundance: NA; CDR3nt: TGTGCCATCAGTGAGGGACAGGACTTCCAAGAGACCCAGTACTTC; CDR3aa: CAISEGQDFQETQYF
j_gene: TRBJ2-7; len: 15; v_gene: TRBV21-1; d_gene: NA; abundance: NA; CDR3nt: TGTGCCAGCAGCAAAAGAGACGGGGAGCCCTACGAGCAGTACTTC; CDR3aa: CASSKRDGEPYEQYF
j_gene: TRBJ1-4; len: 15; v_gene: TRBV4-2; d_gene: NA; abundance: few; CDR3nt: TGTGCCAGCAGCCGACCGGGACAATTAAATGAAAAACTGTTTTTT; CDR3aa: CASSRPGQLNEKLFF
j_gene: TRBJ1-1; len: 13; v_gene: TRBV6-5; d_gene: NA; abundance: NA; CDR3nt: TGTGCCAGCAGGTCTCGGGAGAACACTGAAGCTTTCTTT; CDR3aa: CASRSRENTEAFF
j_gene: TRBJ2-7; len: 14; v_gene: TRBV7-2; d_gene: TRBD1; abundance: NA; CDR3nt: TGTGCCAGCAGCTTACAGGGGGCGCGCTTCGAGCAGTACTTC; CDR3aa: CASSLQGARFEQYF
j_gene: TRBJ2-5; len: 13; v_gene: TRBV4-1; d_gene: NA; abundance: few; CDR3nt: TGCGCCAGCAGCCAGAGGAGTAGCGAGACCCAGTACTTC; CDR3aa: CASSQRSSETQYF
j_gene: TRBJ2-1; len: 14; v_gene: TRBV11-2; d_gene: NA; abundance: NA; CDR3nt: TGTGCCAGCAGCTTAGATCCCTATCGAAATGAGCAGTTCTTC; CDR3aa: CASSLDPYRNEQFF
j_gene: TRBJ2-3; len: 17; v_gene: TRBV7-2; d_gene: TRBD2; abundance: NA; CDR3nt: TGTGCCAGCAGCTTCTGGACTAGCGGGGGGGCCGGGGATACGCAGTATTTT; CDR3aa: CASSFWTSGGAGDTQYF
j_gene: TRBJ2-7; len: 14; v_gene: TRBV5-8; d_gene: NA; abundance: NA; CDR3nt: TGTGCCAGCAGCTTGGAACCGCTGAGAAACGAGCAGTACTTC; CDR3aa: CASSLEPLRNEQYF
j_gene: TRBJ1-4; len: 15; v_gene: TRBV7-9; d_gene: TRBD1; abundance: NA; CDR3nt: TGTTCCAGCAGCTTAGGACAGGGGGCTTTTGAAAAACTGTTTTTT; CDR3aa: CSSSLGQGAFEKLFF
j_gene: TRBJ1-1; len: 13; v_gene: TRBV30; d_gene: TRBD1; abundance: NA; CDR3nt: TGTGCCTGGAGTGGGCAGACAGGGACTGAAGCTTTCTTT; CDR3aa: CAWSGQTGTEAFF
j_gene: TRBJ2-3; len: 16; v_gene: TRBV5-1; d_gene: TRBD1; abundance: NA; CDR3nt: TGCGCCAGCAGCTTGACCACAGGGGGCGCGTCAGATACGCAGTATTTT; CDR3aa: CASSLTTGGASDTQYF
j_gene: TRBJ1-5; len: 17; v_gene: TRBV11-2; d_gene: TRBD1; abundance: NA; CDR3nt: TGTGCCAGCACCCTAGACAGGGATTATTTGGGCAATCAGCCCCAGCATTTT; CDR3aa: CASTLDRDYLGNQPQHF
j_gene: TRBJ1-5; len: 17; v_gene: TRBV4-2; d_gene: NA; abundance: NA; CDR3nt: TGTGCCAGCAGCCAAGTGAGGCCTGAATCCTCCAATGGCCCCCAGCATTTT; CDR3aa: CASSQVRPESSNGPQHF
j_gene: TRBJ1-2; len: 15; v_gene: TRBV18; d_gene: TRBD1; abundance: NA; CDR3nt: TGTGCCAGCTCACCACTTGAAGGACAGGACTATGGCTACACCTTC; CDR3aa: CASSPLEGQDYGYTF
j_gene: TRBJ1-2; len: 17; v_gene: TRBV7-2; d_gene: TRBD1; abundance: NA; CDR3nt: TGTGCCAGCAGCTTAGGTGTTGGGGTGCCGGGACAGGGCATTCACACCTTC; CDR3aa: CASSLGVGVPGQGIHTF
j_gene: TRBJ2-4; len: 15; v_gene: TRBV30; d_gene: NA; abundance: NA; CDR3nt: TGTGCCTGGCGCACGGACTCTTTAGCCAAAAACATTCAGTACTTC; CDR3aa: CAWRTDSLAKNIQYF
j_gene: TRBJ2-1; len: 15; v_gene: TRBV30; d_gene: NA; abundance: NA; CDR3nt: TGTGCCTGGACGGCGGGACCACCGATTTACAATGAGCAGTTCTTC; CDR3aa: CAWTAGPPIYNEQFF
j_gene: TRBJ2-5; len: 13; v_gene: TRBV7-3; d_gene: NA; abundance: NA; CDR3nt: TGTGCCAGCAGCTTAATGACAGAGGAGACCCAGTACTTC; CDR3aa: CASSLMTEETQYF
j_gene: TRBJ2-2; len: 16; v_gene: TRBV5-1; d_gene: NA; abundance: NA; CDR3nt: TGCGCCAGCAGCTTGGGATCAGGAGGACCAACCGGGGAGCTGTTTTTT; CDR3aa: CASSLGSGGPTGELFF
j_gene: TRBJ2-7; len: 14; v_gene: TRBV6-4; d_gene: NA; abundance: NA; CDR3nt: TGTGCCAGCAGTGAGGGCAGGGTGGCCTACGAGCAGTACTTC; CDR3aa: CASSEGRVAYEQYF
j_gene: TRBJ2-7; len: 14; v_gene: TRBV6-1; d_gene: NA; abundance: NA; CDR3nt: TGTGCCAGCAGCCGACAGGTTGCCTCCTACGAGCAGTACTTC; CDR3aa: CASSRQVASYEQYF